The T cell receptor (beta chain) described here comes from a study of blood T cell repertoires in COVID-19. Methods used by the authors: By means of reference gene primer amplification, nucleated cell counts were estimated. The protocol was immunoSEQ multiplex PCR, while the TCRdb copy is restricted to in-frame clones and leaves out a portion. V and J calls and clone size follow that table, whereas D and trimming were derived from the DNA. Among a few hundred thousand clones, around 86% were seen once, and the ten largest hold less than 8%. This TCR came from a man aged 25 to 40 in a cohort exposed to, infected with or recovered from COVID-19 (not recorded which). What was sequenced was PBMCs or T cells enriched from blood (not recorded which).

The CDR3 DNA reads as TGCGCCAGCAGTCAAGCCCCACCATCTAATGAAAAACTGTTTTTT. Translating gives CASSQAPPSNEKLFF. The chain joins TRBV5-1 to TRBJ1-4; D is undetermined. Per the germline V gene, CDR1 is SGHRS and CDR2 is YFSETQ. The CDR3 length is 15 residues. Deletions cut 5 bases from V and 3 bases from J, with 14 bases between.